These 21 T cell receptor beta chains came from one sample sequenced in a study of T cells in Graves' hyperthyroidism and ophthalmopathy. Researchers took RNA transcripts and amplified the TCR beta CDR3 regions from them. First-round RT-PCR with HTBI primers amplified the TCR CDR3 region. MiXCR was run by TCRdb on the multiplex PCR reads, yielding one entry per CDR3 protein. Among 500,000 to 650,000 distinct CDR3 sequences, about 14% were seen once, and the ten largest hold 9.5% to 15%. The sample comprised blood. The receptors come from a woman in her 50s with Graves' ophthalmopathy.

The sample holds many counts of this clonotype. The V gene is TRBV6-2 or TRBV6-3, the J gene TRBJ2-1; 9 bases map to TRBD1. Trimming cost V 0 bases and J 3 bases; bases outside gene matches: 3. Per the germline V gene, CDR1 is MNHEY and CDR2 is SVGEGT. The CDR3 length is 16 residues. CDR3 DNA: TGTGCCAGCAGTTACTCCGGGACAGGGATCTACAATGAGCAGTTCTTC. Amino acids: CASSYSGTGIYNEQFF.

In this sample, this clonotype turned up many times. This chain connects TRBV20-1 to TRBJ1-5; the D gene is possibly TRBD1 (5 bases). Germline assignment: CDR1 DFQATT and CDR2 SNEGSKA (reference sequence). The V end lost 6 bases, the J end lost 3 bases, and 12 bases lay between the germline ends. The CDR3 consists of 13 residues. The CDR3 nucleotides are TGCAGTGCCAAAGCGGACATCAATCAGCCCCAGCATTTT. Amino acids: CSAKADINQPQHF.

Written as DNA, the CDR3 is TGTGCCAGCGCTGGAAACACCATATATTTT. Translated: CASAGNTIYF. The chain couples TRBV28 to TRBJ1-3; D gene unclear. V lost 8 bases, J lost 2 bases, and 1 base lay in between. This CDR3 contains 10 residues. CDR1 is MDHEN, CDR2 SYDVKM, per germline.

This clonotype occurred a few times. The gene calls are TRBV7-9 and TRBJ2-7; 8 nucleotides match TRBD1. The germline CDR1 and CDR2 sequences are SEHNR and FQNEAQ (reference sequence). The V gene end was trimmed by 4 bases and the J gene end by 7 bases; junction bases not matched to a gene: 15. The CDR3 length is 16 residues. In DNA form, the CDR3 reads TGTGCCAGCAGCTCCCTTCAGGGGGCTATCCCTGGGGAGCAGTACTTC. Translation: CASSSLQGAIPGEQYF.

Ten or more counts support this clonotype. This chain links TRBV2 with TRBJ2-1; TRBD2 agrees at 8 bases. V lost 2 bases to trimming and J lost 7 bases; unmatched junction nucleotides: 10. The CDR3 has 16 residues. Per germline, CDR1 SNHLY and CDR2 FYNNEI. The CDR3 is CASSEWGAGEANEQFF. DNA of the CDR3: TGTGCCAGCAGTGAATGGGGAGCGGGAGAGGCAAATGAGCAGTTCTTC.

This clonotype showed up many times. V and J are TRBV6-2 or TRBV6-3 and TRBJ2-7, with D possibly being TRBD1 or TRBD2 (5 bases each). CDR3 length: 14 residues. Trimming took 2 bases from V and 4 from J, leaving 12 bases between them. CDR1 is MNHEY and CDR2 is SVGEGT in the germline V gene. This chain's CDR3 is CASSYEGPSYEQYF. The CDR3 DNA reads as TGTGCCAGCAGTTACGAGGGGCCATCTTACGAGCAGTACTTC.

This clonotype has ten or more counts. The chain carries TRBV19 and TRBJ2-5; D is unclear. The CDR3 spans 16 residues. Germline CDR1 and CDR2: LNHDA and SQIVND (reference sequence). V lost 1 base and J lost 5, with 17 bases in between. The CDR3 DNA reads as TGTGCCAGTAGTATAGGGTCAGCCCCAGTGGGGGAGACCCAGTACTTC. Its protein product is CASSIGSAPVGETQYF.

V gene TRBV15 combines with J gene TRBJ2-2, with 7 nucleotides matching TRBD1. This CDR3 comprises 14 residues. J lost 6 bases, V lost 8 bases, and 9 bases had no gene match. In germline, CDR1 is LNHNV, CDR2 YYDKDF (reference sequence). The CDR3 bases are TGTGCCACCCGCGGACAGGTTTCTTCCGGGGAGCTGTTTTTT. Protein product: CATRGQVSSGELFF.

This clonotype was counted ten times or more. This rearrangement joins TRBV12-3 or TRBV12-4 to TRBJ2-3, with 9 bases lining up with TRBD2. The CDR3 is 18 residues long. J was trimmed by 5 bases and V by 5 bases; bases with no gene match: 17. The CDR3 here is CASSPLGGLAGEVDTQYF. The CDR3, as DNA: TGTGCCAGCAGTCCCCTTGGGGGTTTAGCGGGAGAAGTAGATACGCAGTATTTT.

This clonotype appeared a few times. CDR3 DNA: TGTGCCAGCAGTTATATTGGGGCTGATACGCAGTATTTT. It codes for CASSYIGADTQYF. The rearrangement links TRBV6-2 or TRBV6-3 to TRBJ2-3; a weak D match, TRBD1 (5 bases). The length of the CDR3 is 13 residues. From germline, CDR1 is MNHEY and CDR2 SVGEGT. V was clipped by 3 bases and J by 6 bases, with 10 bases between them.

This clonotype was detected many times. CDR3 DNA sequence: TGTGCCAGCAGTTATCGAGATGAGCAGTTCTTC. Its translation is CASSYRDEQFF. V is TRBV27 and J is TRBJ2-1; D is undetermined. This CDR3 has 11 residues. Germline assignment: CDR1 MNHEY and CDR2 SMNVEV (reference sequence). V gave up 4 bases and J gave up 8 bases, with 6 bases separating them.

Many counts were recorded for this clonotype. The V call is TRBV28, the J call TRBJ2-2; D is undetermined. V was cut by 4 bases and J by 5 bases, with 5 bases left in between. This CDR3 has 12 amino acids. Germline CDR1 and CDR2: MDHEN and SYDVKM. The CDR3 region is CASSSGTGELFF. In DNA, the CDR3 is TGTGCCAGCAGTTCTGGGACCGGGGAGCTGTTTTTT.

The genes are TRBV5-4 and TRBJ2-1; TRBD2 is a possible D gene (6 bases). The CDR3 has 16 residues. Germline CDR1 reads SGHNT; CDR2 reads YYREEE (reference sequence). V lost 5 bases, J lost 4 bases, and 19 bases lay in between. CDR3 sequence: CASSFTGTGGYNEQFF. CDR3 coding DNA: TGTGCCAGCAGTTTTACAGGTACTGGGGGGTACAATGAGCAGTTCTTC.

Only a few counts were recorded for this clonotype. The rearrangement joins TRBV7-9 to TRBJ2-5; D not certain. Looked up from germline, CDR1 is SEHNR and CDR2 is FQNEAQ (reference sequence). V shed 7 bases and J shed 3 bases, with 18 bases lying between them. This CDR3 is 15 amino acids long. The CDR3 sequence is CASNRVVLNEETQYF. The CDR3 DNA reads TGTGCCAGCAACCGAGTCGTCTTGAACGAAGAGACCCAGTACTTC.

This clonotype was counted ten times or more. The chain's CDR3 is CSARESGRTYEQYF. The CDR3 nucleotides read TGCAGTGCTAGAGAGAGCGGGAGGACCTACGAGCAGTACTTC. This rearrangement joins TRBV20-1 to TRBJ2-7; 9 nucleotides line up with TRBD2. The CDR3 extends over 14 amino acids. Germline values: CDR1 DFQATT, CDR2 SNEGSKA (reference sequence). J gave up 2 bases and V 0 bases, and 2 bases lay outside the gene matches.

This clonotype has more than one count but fewer than ten. The rearrangement joins TRBV19 to TRBJ2-1; D unclear. Germline CDR1 is LNHDA and CDR2 is SQIVND (reference sequence). The CDR3 is made up of 16 amino acids. The V end was cut by 6 bases, the J end by 3 bases, with 18 bases between. CDR3 loop: CASSKQDLVYYNEQFF. The DNA for the CDR3 is TGTGCCAGTAGCAAACAAGACTTAGTGTACTACAATGAGCAGTTCTTC.

The V call is TRBV9, the J call TRBJ1-1; TRBD1 agrees at 7 bases. The V gene's germline CDR1 is SGDLS and CDR2 YYNGEE. This CDR3 comprises 18 residues. V trimming: 0 bases; J trimming: 2 bases; junction bases outside the gene matches: 13. The CDR3 loop reads CASSVGITTGTANTEAFF. The CDR3 bases are TGTGCCAGCAGCGTAGGGATAACAACCGGGACAGCTAACACTGAAGCTTTCTTT.

This clonotype was observed a few times. This may be a read error, as it is one base from a much larger clone. CDR3 nucleotide sequence: TGTGCCAGCAGTTTGGCGGGGGCGGGCACAGATACGCGGTATTTT. This gives the protein CASSLAGAGTDTRYF. The chain uses TRBV28 and TRBJ2-3; maybe TRBD2 (7 bases). The CDR3 has 15 residues. Germline CDR1 MDHEN, CDR2 SYDVKM.

This clonotype appeared a few times. V usage is TRBV29-1 and J usage is TRBJ2-3; D possibly corresponds to TRBD1 (5 bases). The V end was cut by 7 bases, the J end by 2 bases, with 19 bases between. The CDR3 is made up of 15 amino acids. Germline CDR1 SQVTM, CDR2 ANQGSEA. CDR3 nucleotides: TGCAGCGGAACAAAAGGGGCAGGGTTCACAGATACGCAGTATTTT. Translating gives CSGTKGAGFTDTQYF.

Regarding this clonotype: This may be a read error, as it is one base from a much larger clone. This chain connects TRBV30 to TRBJ2-1, with TRBD2 as a possible D gene (6 bases). Trimming pared 4 bases from V and 6 bases from J, leaving 19 bases between. There are 15 residues in the CDR3. Germline V lookup: CDR1 GTSNPN, CDR2 SVGIG (reference sequence). In DNA form, the CDR3 reads TGTGCCTGGACCCCCGGGGCGGGACCCTGCAATGAGCAGTTCTTC. Its protein product is CAWTPGAGPCNEQFF. Full variable domain (remainder filled in from reference TRBV30 and TRBJ2-1): SQTIHQWPATLVQPVGSPLSLECTVEGTSNPNLYWYRQAAGRGLQLLFYSVGIGQISSEVPQNLSASRPQDRQFILSSKKLLLSDSGFYLCAWTPGAGPCNEQFFGPGTRLTVL.

This clonotype was observed many times. At one end the junction does not follow the germline gene, possibly because of a read error. The chain has TRBV5-1 and TRBJ2-5; 8 bases map to TRBD2. This CDR3 comprises 13 residues. Per germline, CDR1 SGHRS and CDR2 YFSETQ. CDR3 DNA: TGTGCCAGCAGCTTAGGCGGGGGGGAGACCCAGTACTTC. Residues: CASSLGGGETQYF.